This TCR beta chain was found in a study of T-cell reconstitution after alpha-beta-depleted transplantation in children listed by TCRdb under 2016. General notes on the study: Using TCR repertoire profiling, the study quantitatively followed how T-cell immune reconstitution unfolded in children after TCRalphabeta/CD19-depleted allogeneic hematopoietic cell transplantation.

Overall results and qualifications from the work: Over subsequent months, a decline in hyperexpanded clone frequencies was noted, and after one year, T-cell counts and TCRbeta diversity were mostly ascribed to newly produced T cells. About two months after transplant, the apparently early recovery of alphabetaT-cell counts reportedly depended on just several hundred clones that had expanded rapidly and came from non-depleted graft cells. In some patients, the high TCRbeta diversity seen at day 60 was put down to recipient T cells and intrathymic progenitors that had survived conditioning.

The treatment or condition label, read with the paper, signifies: allogeneic hematopoietic cell transplantation with graft depleted of TCRalphabeta T cells and CD19 B cells. The transplant recipients were children given TCRalphabeta/CD19-depleted allogeneic hematopoietic cell grafts. The method behind the library was PCR. Data came from an Illumina HiSeq 2500. TCR library preparation used molecular barcoding, with unique molecular identifiers applied to normalize quantification of the TCRbeta repertoire. TCRdb reprocessing: public reads trimmed at Q25 with fastp, clones called with MiXCR, in-frame beta chains kept. Under each unique CDR3 protein, matching rows form one entry showing the most common genes and DNA. The sample data list about 470,000 distinct CDR3 sequences, and over 40% of these were observed just once. The ten most abundant clones make up roughly a quarter of the sample. The germline V gene (reference sequence) provides CDR1 LGHDT and CDR2 YNNKEL. From the cysteine through the phenylalanine, the CDR3 covers 15 amino acids. Here the CDR3 DNA is all that survives: 45 bases in frame from base 1. The junction shows trimming of 10 bases on V and 6 bases on J, plus 25 bases between the germline ends.

Concerning this clonotype itself: The antigen it recognizes is unknown. Base qualities are not provided; no much larger clone lies one nucleotide away.

Sequenced here: PBMCs, sampled before TCRalphabeta/CD19-depleted stem cell transplant. The receptor chain draws on TRBV3-1 and TRBJ2-7; the D call is possibly TRBD1 or TRBD2, each sharing 5 bases. This TCR was sampled from a girl under 10 years old with aplastic anemia, due to receive a stem cell transplant. CDR3 reads: CATSRSNEGRGEQYF. The DNA sequence is TGTGCCACCTCCCGTTCCAACGAGGGAAGGGGCGAGCAGTACTTC.